This T cell receptor (beta chain) was sequenced in a study of T cell responses to AZD1222 COVID-19 vaccine. Study context: Second doses that came at about 4 or about 12 weeks were put together. Study-wide results and caveats: When two AZD1222 doses had been given, Spike-specific TCR breadth and depth rose. Seropositivity was recorded at baseline in only a handful of AZD1222 recipients.

The CDR3 runs to 13 residues. Germline trimming cut 3 bases from V and 6 bases from J; bases unmatched to any gene: 4. CDR1 and CDR2 (germline): LGHDT, YNNKEL (reference sequence). As for this clone: Its antigen is undetermined.

Clones were sequenced by immunoSEQ multiplex PCR, and TCRdb holds only the in-frame ones, with some missing. The sample holds approximately 110,000 clones, about 92% seen once. The rearrangement joins TRBV3-1 (or the pseudogene TRBV3-2) to TRBJ1-2, with 7 bases lining up with TRBD1. The TCR was taken from an adult in good health. Sample: peripheral blood, taken on day 0 of AZD1222 vaccination. CDR3 residues: CASSQTGIDGYTF. In nucleotides, the CDR3 is TGTGCCAGCAGCCAGACAGGGATAGATGGCTACACCTTC.